The source of this TCR beta chain is a study of blood T cell repertoires in COVID-19. Study-level background: Samples came from the United States, Italy and Spain, spanning acute and convalescent COVID-19. T cells, B-cell-depleted T cells, or PBMCs supplied cDNA or gDNA.

Data came from immunoSEQ multiplex PCR; TCRdb stores just in-frame clones and leaves some out. The sample has about 140,000 clones; around three quarters are singletons. With 1 base removed from V and 8 bases from J, the gap between germline ends came to 17 bases. The length of the CDR3 is 15 residues. Germline lookup yields CDR1 SGHTA and CDR2 FQGNSA. This clone was detected a few times. The receptor's source is a man between 50 and 59 years old with active or convalescent COVID-19. The sequenced sample consisted of peripheral blood. The chain combines TRBV7-2 with TRBJ1-1, with D perhaps TRBD1 (6 bases). The CDR3 nucleotides are TGTGCCAGCAGCTTAGTGTTACAGGGCCTCGGGGAAGCTTTCTTT. This gives the protein CASSLVLQGLGEAFF.